This T cell receptor beta chain was found in a study of CD8+CD57+ T cells in acquired aplastic anemia. The wider study: CD4+ and CD8+ cells, once sorted, gave DNA averaging approximately 3 ug. Healthy donors had, on average, roughly 9.9 million reads for their CD4+ cells.

This clonotype occurred many times. The antigen remains unidentified. The CDR3 is made up of 14 amino acids. The ends were cut back, 2 bases at V and 2 bases at J, with 9 bases in the middle. Germline V gene sequence: CDR1 ENHRY, CDR2 SYGVKD. Genomic DNA constituted the template upon which TCR beta VDJ and CDR3 profiling was performed. TCRdb re-called the reads through MiXCR, storing one row per CDR3 protein. This sample has roughly 51,000 distinct CDR3 sequences, with 70% to 80% found just once. Study-level findings and limits: Common to patients and controls were about 31 CD8+ CDR3 sequences. Significant differences in CD8+ Simpson's diversity were not observed between patients and controls.

The V and J genes are TRBV10-3 and TRBJ1-2; weak D call: TRBD1 (6 bases). The sequencing sample was made of sorted CD4+, CD8+, or CD8+CD57+ T cells (not recorded which) from PBMCs. The source of this sequence is a human donor in good health, serving as a control. The CDR3 DNA reads as TGTGCCATCAGTGAGCCCGACAGGAACTATGGCTACACCTTC. The encoded protein is CAISEPDRNYGYTF.